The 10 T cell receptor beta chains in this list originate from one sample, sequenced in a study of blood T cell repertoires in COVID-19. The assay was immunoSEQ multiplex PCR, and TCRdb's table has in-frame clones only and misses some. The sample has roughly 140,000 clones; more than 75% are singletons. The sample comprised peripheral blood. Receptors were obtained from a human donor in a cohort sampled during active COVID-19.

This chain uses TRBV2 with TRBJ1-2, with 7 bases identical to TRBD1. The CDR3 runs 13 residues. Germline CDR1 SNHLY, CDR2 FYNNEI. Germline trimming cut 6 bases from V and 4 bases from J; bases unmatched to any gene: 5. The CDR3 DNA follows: TGTGCCAGCAGCCCCCGGGACAGCTATGGCTACACCTTC. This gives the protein CASSPRDSYGYTF.

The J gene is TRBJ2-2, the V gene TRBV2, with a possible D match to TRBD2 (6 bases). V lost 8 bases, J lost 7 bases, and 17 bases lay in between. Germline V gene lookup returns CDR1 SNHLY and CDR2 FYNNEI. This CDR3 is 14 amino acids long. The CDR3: CASSKEMGGGELFF. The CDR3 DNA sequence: TGTGCCAGCTCCAAGGAAATGGGGGGCGGGGAGCTGTTTTTT.

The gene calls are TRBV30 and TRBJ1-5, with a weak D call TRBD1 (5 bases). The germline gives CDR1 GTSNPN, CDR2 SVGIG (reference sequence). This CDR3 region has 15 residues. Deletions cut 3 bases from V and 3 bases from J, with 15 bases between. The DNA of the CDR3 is TGTGCCTGGAGCTCAGGGCAGGTCATCAATCAGCCCCAGCATTTT. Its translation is CAWSSGQVINQPQHF.

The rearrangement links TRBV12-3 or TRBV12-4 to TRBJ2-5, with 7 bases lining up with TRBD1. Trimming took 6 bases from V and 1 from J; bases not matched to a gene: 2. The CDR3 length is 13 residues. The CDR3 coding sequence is TGTGCCAGCAGGTGGGACAGCCAAGAGACCCAGTACTTC. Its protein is CASRWDSQETQYF.

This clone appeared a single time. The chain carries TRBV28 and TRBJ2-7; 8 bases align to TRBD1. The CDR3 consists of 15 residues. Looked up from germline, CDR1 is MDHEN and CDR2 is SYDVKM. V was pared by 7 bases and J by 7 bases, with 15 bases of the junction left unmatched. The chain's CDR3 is CASIPHAQGAWEQYF. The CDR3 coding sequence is TGTGCCAGCATCCCCCACGCCCAGGGGGCGTGGGAGCAGTACTTC.

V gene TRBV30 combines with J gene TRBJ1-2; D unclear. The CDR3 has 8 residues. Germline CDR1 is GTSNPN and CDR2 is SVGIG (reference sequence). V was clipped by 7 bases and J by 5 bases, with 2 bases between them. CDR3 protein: CASYGYTF. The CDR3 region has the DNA TGTGCCTCGTATGGCTACACCTTC. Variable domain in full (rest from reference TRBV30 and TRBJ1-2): SQTIHQWPATLVQPVGSPLSLECTVEGTSNPNLYWYRQAAGRGLQLLFYSVGIGQISSEVPQNLSASRPQDRQFILSSKKLLLSDSGFYLCASYGYTFGSGTRLTVV.

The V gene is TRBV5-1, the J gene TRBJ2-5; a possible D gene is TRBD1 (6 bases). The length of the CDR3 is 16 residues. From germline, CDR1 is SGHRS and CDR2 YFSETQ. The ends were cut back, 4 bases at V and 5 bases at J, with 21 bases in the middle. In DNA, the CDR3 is TGCGCCAGCAGCCGAAACCGGCACTTGAGGGGGGAGACCCAGTACTTC. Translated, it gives CASSRNRHLRGETQYF.

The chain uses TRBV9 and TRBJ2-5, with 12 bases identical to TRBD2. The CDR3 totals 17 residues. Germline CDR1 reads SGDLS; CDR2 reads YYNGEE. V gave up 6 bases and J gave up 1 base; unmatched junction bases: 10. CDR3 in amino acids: CASNPGLTSGGQETQYF. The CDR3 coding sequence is TGTGCCAGCAACCCTGGCTTGACTAGCGGGGGCCAAGAGACCCAGTACTTC.

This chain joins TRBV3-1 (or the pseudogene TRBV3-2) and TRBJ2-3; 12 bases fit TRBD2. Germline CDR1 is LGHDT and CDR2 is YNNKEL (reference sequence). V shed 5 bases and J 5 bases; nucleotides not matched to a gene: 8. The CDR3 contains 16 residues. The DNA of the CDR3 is TGTGCCAGCAGCTCCGGGCTAGCGGGGGGGGGAGATACGCAGTATTTT. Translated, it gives CASSSGLAGGGDTQYF.

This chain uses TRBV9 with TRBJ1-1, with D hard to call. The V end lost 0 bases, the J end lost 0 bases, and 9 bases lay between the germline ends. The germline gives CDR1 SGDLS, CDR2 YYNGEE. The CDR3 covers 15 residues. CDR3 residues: CASSVGWAVNTEAFF. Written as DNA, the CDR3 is TGTGCCAGCAGCGTAGGCTGGGCCGTGAACACTGAAGCTTTCTTT.